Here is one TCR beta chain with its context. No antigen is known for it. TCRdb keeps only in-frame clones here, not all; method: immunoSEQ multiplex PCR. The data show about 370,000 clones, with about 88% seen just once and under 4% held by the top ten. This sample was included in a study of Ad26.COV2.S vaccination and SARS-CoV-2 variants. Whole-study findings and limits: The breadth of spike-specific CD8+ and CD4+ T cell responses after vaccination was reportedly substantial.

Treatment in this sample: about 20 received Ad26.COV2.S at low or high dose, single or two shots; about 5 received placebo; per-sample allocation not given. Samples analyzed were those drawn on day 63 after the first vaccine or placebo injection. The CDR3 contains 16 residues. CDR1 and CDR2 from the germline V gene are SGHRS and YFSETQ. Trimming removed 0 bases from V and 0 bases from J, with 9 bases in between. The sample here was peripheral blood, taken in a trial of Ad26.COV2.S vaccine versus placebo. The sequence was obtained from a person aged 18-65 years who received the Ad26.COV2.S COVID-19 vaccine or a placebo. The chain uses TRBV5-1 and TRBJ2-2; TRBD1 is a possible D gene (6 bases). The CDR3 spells CASSLARTANTGELFF. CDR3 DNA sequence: TGCGCCAGCAGCTTGGCTAGGACAGCGAACACCGGGGAGCTGTTTTTT.